These 14 T cell receptor beta chains were all obtained from the same sample, sequenced in a study of blood T cell repertoires in COVID-19. This table comes from immunoSEQ multiplex PCR, and its TCRdb copy is limited to in-frame clones, with some not included. The data show 300,000 to 450,000 clones, approximately 86% seen once. The sequencing input was peripheral blood. The receptors were sampled from a human donor in a cohort sampled during active COVID-19.

The chain employs TRBV5-6 and TRBJ1-2, with D maybe TRBD1 (6 bases). V lost 6 bases and J lost 4, with 13 bases in between. The CDR3 consists of 13 residues. Germline V lookup: CDR1 SGHDT, CDR2 YYEEEE. This CDR3 reads CASTLQGIYGYTF. For the CDR3, the DNA is TGTGCCAGCACCCTACAGGGTATCTATGGCTACACCTTC.

The rearrangement links TRBV5-1 to TRBJ2-7; 9 bases align to TRBD1. The CDR3 is 14 amino acids. Losses at the gene ends were 0 bases for V and 7 bases for J; bases not matched to a gene: 5. CDR1 and CDR2 from the germline V gene are SGHRS and YFSETQ. The CDR3 DNA sequence: TGCGCCAGCAGCTTGGACAGGGGGCTGGGAGAGCAGTACTTC. Translation gives CASSLDRGLGEQYF.

V is TRBV18 and J is TRBJ2-7; tentatively, D is TRBD2 (5 bases). Trimming removed 2 bases from V and 6 bases from J, with 11 bases in between. CDR1 and CDR2 from the germline V gene are KGHSH and LQKENI. This CDR3 is 13 amino acids long. In DNA, the CDR3 is TGTGCCAGCTCACCAGTGCTTGGGAGCGAGCAGTACTTC. Its protein is CASSPVLGSEQYF.

V usage is TRBV18 and J usage is TRBJ1-6; 10 nucleotides line up with TRBD1. The CDR3 runs 14 residues. V gave up 2 bases and J gave up 12 bases; unmatched junction bases: 4. Per the germline V gene, CDR1 is KGHSH and CDR2 is LQKENI. This CDR3 is CASSPGTGERPLHF. CDR3 in DNA: TGTGCCAGCTCACCAGGGACAGGGGAGAGACCCCTCCACTTT.

The chain uses TRBV2 and TRBJ2-3; TRBD2 might be the D (7 bases). With 5 bases removed from V and 5 bases from J, the gap between germline ends came to 14 bases. The CDR3 covers 14 residues. From germline, CDR1 is SNHLY and CDR2 FYNNEI. CDR3: CASSLGGRVDTQYF. Here the CDR3 DNA reads TGTGCCAGCAGTCTCGGGGGGCGGGTAGATACGCAGTATTTT.

CDR3: CASSPLILETQYF. CDR3 in DNA: TGTGCCAGTAGCCCTCTAATCTTAGAGACCCAGTACTTC. This chain joins TRBV19 and TRBJ2-5, with no clear D. The CDR3 totals 13 residues. With 6 bases removed from V and 4 bases from J, the gap between germline ends came to 12 bases. Germline CDR1 LNHDA, CDR2 SQIVND (reference sequence).

The genes are TRBV10-1 and TRBJ2-7, with TRBD1 identical over 7 bases. This CDR3 comprises 13 residues. Germline V gene lookup returns CDR1 WNHNN and CDR2 SYGVQD (reference sequence). V lost 6 bases to trimming and J lost 6 bases; unmatched junction nucleotides: 8. This CDR3 reads CASRQTGSSEQYF. The CDR3 region has the DNA TGCGCCAGCAGGCAGACAGGGTCTTCCGAGCAGTACTTC.

DNA of the CDR3: TGTGCCAGTAGGCCCGCCCCGAGCCGCCGCCACGAAAACCTCCACAATACAGACACCGGGGAGCTGTTTTTT. It codes for CASRPAPSRRHENLHNTDTGELFF. The chain links TRBV19 to TRBJ2-2; unclear D gene. With 6 bases removed from V and 3 bases from J, the gap between germline ends came to 41 bases. Looked up from germline, CDR1 is LNHDA and CDR2 is SQIVND (reference sequence). This CDR3 is 24 amino acids long.

This clone appeared once. V gene TRBV2 combines with J gene TRBJ1-3, with D possibly being TRBD1 (6 bases). Trimming removed 4 bases from V and 0 bases from J, with 13 bases in between. This CDR3 region has 16 residues. Germline-derived CDR1 and CDR2 are SNHLY and FYNNEI. The CDR3 DNA reads TGTGCCAGCAGTGGCCCGACAGGAGCCTCTGGAAACACCATATATTTT. Protein sequence: CASSGPTGASGNTIYF.

The table lists this clone with many counts. The V and J genes are TRBV6-2 or TRBV6-3 and TRBJ2-2, with 8 positions matching TRBD2. The germline V gene encodes CDR1 MNHEY and CDR2 SVGEGT. The junction had 15 bases not matched to a gene; V was cut back by 4 bases and J by 5 bases. There are 18 residues in the CDR3. This CDR3 reads CASSSGTRGNTGTGELFF. CDR3 bases: TGTGCCAGCAGTTCAGGGACTAGGGGGAACACTGGGACCGGGGAGCTGTTTTTT.

This clone was observed a single time. V and J are TRBV27 and TRBJ1-5; TRBD1 matches at 7 bases. The trim removed 6 bases at V and 2 bases at J, leaving 7 bases unmatched. Germline V gene lookup returns CDR1 MNHEY and CDR2 SMNVEV (reference sequence). This CDR3 contains 15 residues. The CDR3 nucleotides are TGTGCCAGCAGGACCGACAGGGCCGGCAATCAGCCCCAGCATTTT. This sequence encodes CASRTDRAGNQPQHF.

The rearrangement joins TRBV6-5 to TRBJ1-2; D gene ambiguous. CDR3 length equals 12 residues. The V gene lost 2 bases and the J gene lost 11 bases, with 12 bases spanning the gap. The germline gives CDR1 MNHEY, CDR2 SVGAGI. Written as DNA, the CDR3 is TGTGCCAGCAGTTACGGCGCGGGGAATTACACCTTC. Its protein product is CASSYGAGNYTF.

The V gene is TRBV6-1, the J gene TRBJ1-6, with D maybe TRBD1 (5 bases). This CDR3 has 15 amino acids. Per germline, CDR1 MNHNS and CDR2 SASEGT. V was clipped by 2 bases and J by 5 bases, with 10 bases between them. The CDR3 DNA is TGTGCCAGCAGTGAATCCAGGGCGGATAATTCACCCCTCCACTTT. Protein: CASSESRADNSPLHF.

The chain employs TRBV12-3 or TRBV12-4 and TRBJ1-1; D remains unclear. CDR3 length equals 13 residues. Between the trimmed V and J ends, which lost 3 bases and 1 base, there was a span of 6 bases. CDR3 sequence: CASSFNWNTEAFF. The CDR3 nucleotides read TGTGCCAGCAGTTTTAACTGGAACACTGAAGCTTTCTTT.